The following is a T cell receptor (beta chain) sequence with its context. These data come from a study of blood T cell repertoires in COVID-19. CDR3 size: 12 residues. Trimming took off 4 bases at V and 8 bases at J, with 11 bases between the two ends. Germline V CDR1 and CDR2: SGHVS, FQNEAQ. Libraries were prepared by immunoSEQ multiplex PCR; TCRdb keeps only in-frame clonotypes and omits some of them. In the table there are some 170,000 clones, approximately 86% of which are singletons. The chain is built from TRBV7-8 and TRBJ1-2, with D maybe TRBD1 (5 bases). This TCR came from a woman aged 45 to 65 with acute or convalescent COVID-19. Sample: peripheral blood. The CDR3 DNA reads as TGTGCCAGCAGCTGGGAGGGGCGCGGCTACACCTTC. Residues: CASSWEGRGYTF.